Given below is one TCR beta chain in context. V was pared by 1 base and J by 6 bases, with 15 bases of the junction left unmatched. The germline V gene encodes CDR1 SGHTA and CDR2 FQGTGA. There are 18 residues in the CDR3. These data originate in a study of blood T cell repertoires in COVID-19. Enrollment of patients from Seattle took place during active infection, with longitudinal follow-up. Per the study methods: Amplification of reference gene primers provided the estimated nucleated cell counts. The method was immunoSEQ multiplex PCR; TCRdb's version includes in-frame clones alone and lacks a portion of them. The V and J calls and clone size were taken over from that table, and D and trimming were inferred from the DNA. The sample contains 150,000 to 200,000 clones, around 87% of which appear only once.

This sequence originates from a man aged 55 to 70 with COVID-19, enrolled during active disease. V is TRBV7-3 and J is TRBJ2-3; 8 nucleotides agree with TRBD2. The sample consisted of peripheral blood. CDR3 sequence: CASSLRAGGPEHRDTQYF. In DNA, the CDR3 is TGTGCCAGCAGCTTAAGGGCGGGGGGACCCGAACACAGGGATACGCAGTATTTT.